This TCR beta chain was sequenced in a study of blood T cell repertoires in COVID-19. The ends were cut back, 10 bases at V and 5 bases at J, with 15 bases in the middle. The germline CDR1 and CDR2 sequences are MNHEY and SVGAGI. The CDR3 spans 13 residues. Participants spanned ages 18 to 89 years and resided in 20 to 30 US areas. Repertoires were generated with immunoSEQ multiplex PCR, while TCRdb's copy carries only in-frame clones and drops some. The sample carries approximately 220,000 clones, around nine tenths recorded once. The sample taken for sequencing was PBMCs or T cells enriched from blood (not recorded which). The chain combines TRBV6-5 with TRBJ1-5; no firm D call. This clonotype was obtained from a young woman with acute COVID-19. This CDR3 reads CATSAGNYQPQHF. CDR3 DNA sequence: TGTGCCACCTCGGCGGGGAATTATCAGCCCCAGCATTTT.